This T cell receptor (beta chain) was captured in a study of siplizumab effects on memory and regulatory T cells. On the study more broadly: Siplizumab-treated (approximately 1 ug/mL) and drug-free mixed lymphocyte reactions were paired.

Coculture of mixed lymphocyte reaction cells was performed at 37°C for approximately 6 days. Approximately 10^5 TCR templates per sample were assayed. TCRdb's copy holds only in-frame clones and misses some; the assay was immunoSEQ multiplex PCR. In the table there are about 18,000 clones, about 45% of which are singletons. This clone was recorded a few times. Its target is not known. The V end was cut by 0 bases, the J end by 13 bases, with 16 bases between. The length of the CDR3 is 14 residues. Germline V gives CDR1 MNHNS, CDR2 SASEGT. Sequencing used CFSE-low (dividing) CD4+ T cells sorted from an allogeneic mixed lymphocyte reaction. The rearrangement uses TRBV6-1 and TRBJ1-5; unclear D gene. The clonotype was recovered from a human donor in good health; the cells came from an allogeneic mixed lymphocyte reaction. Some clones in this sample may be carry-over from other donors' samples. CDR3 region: CASSEAYSLSIQHF. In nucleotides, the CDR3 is TGTGCCAGCAGTGAAGCGTACTCCCTATCTATTCAGCATTTT.